Listed below are T cell receptor beta chains from one sample, sequenced in a study of blood T cell repertoires in COVID-19. Profiling relied on immunoSEQ multiplex PCR, and the TCRdb table lists in-frame clones only, not all of them. The sample yields approximately 330,000 clones, almost 90% seen once. The sequenced sample consisted of peripheral blood. These receptors originate from a woman aged 40-49 years with COVID-19, enrolled during active disease. Each CDR3 is given with its conserved first and last residue. Fields, in order: D gene, J gene, V gene, clone size, CDR3 protein, CDR3 DNA. D genes are given only for firm matches. Part of the rows lack a size; the others show once, few, many or a class for expanded clones.

D: .
J: TRBJ1-1
V: TRBV3-1/TRBV3-2
size: few
CDR3: CASSSLRFNTEAFF
DNA: TGTGCCAGCAGCTCACTAAGGTTTAACACTGAAGCTTTCTTT

D: TRBD1
J: TRBJ1-4
V: TRBV7-8
size: .
CDR3: CASSRSGQGNEKLFF
DNA: TGTGCCAGCAGCCGGTCGGGACAGGGTAATGAAAAACTGTTTTTT

D: .
J: TRBJ2-2
V: TRBV29-1
size: few
CDR3: CSVGRDTNPGELFF
DNA: TGCAGCGTTGGCCGGGACACAAACCCCGGGGAGCTGTTTTTT

D: TRBD1
J: TRBJ2-4
V: TRBV15
size: .
CDR3: CATSTKSTGGLAKNIQYF
DNA: TGTGCCACCAGCACGAAATCGACAGGGGGATTAGCCAAAAACATTCAGTACTTC

D: .
J: TRBJ1-1
V: TRBV30
size: .
CDR3: CAWSPATEAFF
DNA: TGTGCCTGGAGCCCTGCGACTGAAGCTTTCTTT

D: .
J: TRBJ1-3
V: TRBV28
size: .
CDR3: CASSLSRDLNTIYF
DNA: TGTGCCAGCAGTTTATCCAGGGATCTAAACACCATATATTTT

D: TRBD1
J: TRBJ2-7
V: TRBV24-1
size: .
CDR3: CATSGPTGEFSEQYF
DNA: TGTGCCACCAGTGGCCCGACAGGGGAGTTTTCGGAGCAGTACTTC

D: .
J: TRBJ1-1
V: TRBV11-1
size: .
CDR3: CASTSGLRTLNTEAFF
DNA: TGTGCCAGCACCTCCGGGTTGAGGACACTGAACACTGAAGCTTTCTTT

D: .
J: TRBJ1-1
V: TRBV29-1
size: once
CDR3: CSVFTGNTEAFF
DNA: TGCAGCGTTTTTACAGGGAACACTGAAGCTTTCTTT

D: .
J: TRBJ1-2
V: TRBV5-1
size: .
CDR3: CASSLDGNYGYTF
DNA: TGCGCCAGCAGCTTGGACGGGAACTATGGCTACACCTTC

D: .
J: TRBJ2-1
V: TRBV7-9
size: once
CDR3: CASSLEFSRRGIYNEQFF
DNA: TGTGCCAGCAGCTTAGAGTTTAGCCGAAGAGGGATATACAATGAGCAGTTCTTC

D: TRBD2
J: TRBJ2-3
V: TRBV7-6
size: .
CDR3: CASSLAPSGRAGDTQYF
DNA: TGTGCCAGCAGCTTAGCGCCCAGCGGGAGGGCCGGAGATACGCAGTATTTT

D: .
J: TRBJ2-4
V: TRBV7-9
size: .
CDR3: CASSLETGTAYTKNIQYF
DNA: TGTGCCAGCAGCTTAGAGACCGGGACTGCCTATACCAAAAACATTCAGTACTTC

D: .
J: TRBJ2-5
V: TRBV19
size: .
CDR3: CASSIDPGHREETQYF
DNA: TGTGCCAGTAGTATAGACCCTGGACACCGTGAAGAGACCCAGTACTTC

D: .
J: TRBJ1-1
V: TRBV6-2/TRBV6-3
size: .
CDR3: CASSSLGTGSTEAFF
DNA: TGTGCCAGCAGTTCTCTTGGAACAGGGAGCACTGAAGCTTTCTTT

D: TRBD2
J: TRBJ2-3
V: TRBV5-1
size: .
CDR3: CASSLLEREPDTQYF
DNA: TGCGCCAGCAGCTTGTTGGAGCGGGAGCCAGATACGCAGTATTTT

D: TRBD1
J: TRBJ1-2
V: TRBV7-9
size: .
CDR3: CASSLGLGTGDNYGYTF
DNA: TGTGCCAGCAGCTTAGGGCTTGGGACAGGGGACAACTATGGCTACACCTTC

D: .
J: TRBJ1-2
V: TRBV18
size: once
CDR3: CASSEQGNYGYTF
DNA: TGTGCCAGCTCTGAACAGGGCAACTATGGCTACACCTTC

D: TRBD2
J: TRBJ2-1
V: TRBV20-1
size: .
CDR3: CSASAGTSGIPQFF
DNA: TGCAGTGCTAGTGCTGGGACTAGCGGGATTCCGCAGTTCTTC

D: .
J: TRBJ2-1
V: TRBV3-1/TRBV3-2
size: .
CDR3: CASSQVGISRRWGAAYNEQFF
DNA: TGTGCCAGCAGCCAAGTAGGGATTAGTCGCCGTTGGGGAGCGGCCTACAATGAGCAGTTCTTC

D: TRBD1
J: TRBJ1-6
V: TRBV28
size: few
CDR3: CASSLMGQVIFSPLHF
DNA: TGTGCCAGCAGTTTAATGGGACAGGTGATTTTTTCACCCCTCCACTTT

D: TRBD2
J: TRBJ2-5
V: TRBV29-1
size: once
CDR3: CSVSGTSGKETQYF
DNA: TGCAGCGTTTCCGGGACTAGCGGGAAAGAGACCCAGTACTTC

D: TRBD1
J: TRBJ1-3
V: TRBV7-9
size: few
CDR3: CASSLALGQPGNTIYF
DNA: TGTGCCAGCAGCTTAGCGCTGGGACAGCCTGGAAACACCATATATTTT

D: .
J: TRBJ2-3
V: TRBV7-9
size: once
CDR3: CASSQAVRTDTQYF
DNA: TGTGCCAGCAGCCAAGCGGTTCGCACAGATACGCAGTATTTT

D: .
J: TRBJ1-3
V: TRBV28
size: .
CDR3: CASSRQLLSSGNTIYF
DNA: TGTGCCAGCAGCCGACAGCTCCTGAGCTCTGGAAACACCATATATTTT

D: .
J: TRBJ2-5
V: TRBV7-2
size: .
CDR3: CASSSTSGGETQYF
DNA: TGTGCCAGCAGCTCGACTAGTGGTGGGGAGACCCAGTACTTC

D: TRBD2
J: TRBJ2-1
V: TRBV27
size: .
CDR3: CASSPGLAGGEQFF
DNA: TGTGCCAGCAGTCCAGGACTAGCGGGTGGTGAGCAGTTCTTC

D: .
J: TRBJ1-5
V: TRBV29-1
size: .
CDR3: CSVAGTSNQPQHF
DNA: TGCAGCGTTGCCGGGACTTCCAATCAGCCCCAGCATTTT

D: .
J: TRBJ1-2
V: TRBV11-2
size: .
CDR3: CASSLQGREGGYTF
DNA: TGTGCCAGCAGCTTACAGGGGCGCGAAGGGGGCTACACCTTC

D: .
J: TRBJ2-5
V: TRBV3-1/TRBV3-2
size: .
CDR3: CASSQGPTGETQYF
DNA: TGTGCCAGCAGCCAAGGACCAACGGGGGAGACCCAGTACTTC

D: TRBD1
J: TRBJ2-7
V: TRBV13
size: .
CDR3: CASSHGPGQGIKYYEQYF
DNA: TGTGCCAGCAGCCACGGTCCGGGACAGGGTATTAAGTACTACGAGCAGTACTTC

D: .
J: TRBJ1-4
V: TRBV6-5
size: once
CDR3: CASSYLQGLGEKLFF
DNA: TGTGCCAGCAGTTACTTACAGGGCCTCGGTGAAAAACTGTTTTTT

D: .
J: TRBJ1-1
V: TRBV2
size: .
CDR3: CASSDVYRGNTEAFF
DNA: TGTGCCAGCAGTGATGTCTATCGGGGGAACACTGAAGCTTTCTTT

D: .
J: TRBJ2-2
V: TRBV5-1
size: .
CDR3: CASSPPTGTGELFF
DNA: TGCGCCAGCAGCCCGCCGACAGGCACCGGGGAGCTGTTTTTT

D: TRBD1
J: TRBJ1-1
V: TRBV19
size: .
CDR3: CASSQNRGTEAFF
DNA: TGTGCCAGTAGCCAAAACAGGGGCACTGAAGCTTTCTTT

D: TRBD1
J: TRBJ1-6
V: TRBV4-3
size: .
CDR3: CASSQDGTGGSPLHF
DNA: TGCGCCAGCAGCCAAGATGGGACAGGGGGTTCACCCCTCCACTTT

D: TRBD2
J: TRBJ2-3
V: TRBV4-3
size: .
CDR3: CASSQSGLAGVTDTQYF
DNA: TGCGCCAGCAGCCAGTCTGGACTAGCGGGGGTCACAGATACGCAGTATTTT

D: .
J: TRBJ2-3
V: TRBV25-1
size: .
CDR3: CASSKDRLSADTQYF
DNA: TGTGCCAGCAGTAAGGACAGACTGAGCGCAGATACGCAGTATTTT

D: TRBD1
J: TRBJ2-7
V: TRBV28
size: .
CDR3: CASSISGTASYEQYF
DNA: TGTGCCAGCAGTATATCCGGGACAGCCTCCTACGAGCAGTACTTC

D: .
J: TRBJ1-1
V: TRBV30
size: .
CDR3: CAWSVSPGHTEAFF
DNA: TGTGCCTGGAGTGTAAGTCCTGGGCACACTGAAGCTTTCTTT

D: TRBD1
J: TRBJ1-4
V: TRBV7-2
size: .
CDR3: CASSLEPGQLNEKLFF
DNA: TGTGCCAGCAGCTTAGAACCGGGACAGTTAAATGAAAAACTGTTTTTT

D: .
J: TRBJ1-4
V: TRBV2
size: .
CDR3: CASLVGGRNEKLFF
DNA: TGTGCCAGTCTAGTGGGGGGACGGAATGAAAAACTGTTTTTT

D: TRBD2
J: TRBJ2-7
V: TRBV9
size: .
CDR3: CTSSVGGTTYEQYF
DNA: TGTACCAGCAGCGTAGGCGGGACTACATACGAGCAGTACTTC

D: .
J: TRBJ1-6
V: TRBV4-2
size: .
CDR3: CASSQEIDSPLHF
DNA: TGTGCCAGCAGCCAAGAAATCGATTCACCCCTCCACTTT

D: TRBD1
J: TRBJ1-5
V: TRBV6-5
size: .
CDR3: CASSYDRGGNQPQHF
DNA: TGTGCCAGCAGTTACGACAGGGGGGGCAATCAGCCCCAGCATTTT

D: .
J: TRBJ2-6
V: TRBV28
size: .
CDR3: CASRPGKLVNVLTF
DNA: TGTGCCAGCAGACCCGGGAAACTTGTCAACGTCCTGACTTTC

D: .
J: TRBJ1-5
V: TRBV6-2/TRBV6-3
size: .
CDR3: CASSPINRDNQPQHF
DNA: TGTGCCAGCAGTCCCATAAACAGGGACAATCAGCCCCAGCATTTT

D: .
J: TRBJ1-6
V: TRBV18
size: .
CDR3: CASSPQKGGNSPLHF
DNA: TGTGCCAGCTCACCACAAAAGGGAGGTAATTCACCCCTCCACTTT

D: TRBD1
J: TRBJ1-6
V: TRBV11-2
size: .
CDR3: CASSPQGVESPLHF
DNA: TGTGCCAGCAGCCCACAGGGGGTGGAATCACCCCTCCACTTT

D: TRBD1
J: TRBJ1-4
V: TRBV18
size: .
CDR3: CASSPTGRGYEKLFF
DNA: TGTGCCAGCTCCCCGACAGGGAGAGGTTATGAAAAACTGTTTTTT